The TCR beta chain under discussion was sequenced for a study of Graves' ophthalmopathy and Graves' hyperthyroidism. RNA transcripts served as template for amplifying TCR beta CDR3 sequences. First-round RT-PCR used HTBI primers; second-round multiplex PCR followed. TCRdb itself ran the multiplex PCR reads through MiXCR, one entry per CDR3 protein. The sample carries about 410,000 distinct CDR3 sequences, around 20% recorded once. With a duration under 3 months, ophthalmopathy in the donors showed moderate-to-severe activity, CAS ≥3 and NOSPECS ≥4. The authors diagnosed from clinical symptoms, serum thyroxine, TRAb, thyroid ultrasound and orbital computed tomography. The receptor was isolated from a woman aged 18-30 years with Graves' ophthalmopathy. Sequenced input: peripheral blood.

In nucleotides, the CDR3 is TGCGCCAGCAGCCGCGTATGGGGGAACACTGAAGCTTTCTTT. Protein sequence: CASSRVWGNTEAFF. This chain connects TRBV5-1 to TRBJ1-1; D is undetermined. Trimming took off 4 bases at V and 1 base at J, with 11 bases between the two ends. The length of the CDR3 is 14 residues. From germline, CDR1 is SGHRS and CDR2 YFSETQ.